Below are 32 T cell receptor beta chains sequenced from a single sample in a study of T cell changes during pregnancy in multiple sclerosis. Assay used: immunoSEQ multiplex PCR; TCRdb lists only in-frame clones, some missing. In the table there are about 72,000 clones, less than 95% of which are singletons. Sequenced material: peripheral blood, taken in the second trimester of pregnancy. These receptors were obtained from a female donor with multiple sclerosis, enrolled in a pregnancy study.

This clone was found once. The chain joins TRBV5-6 to TRBJ2-5, with D possibly matching TRBD2 (6 bases). Germline V lookup: CDR1 SGHDT, CDR2 YYEEEE. V dropped 4 bases and J dropped 2 bases, with 18 bases sitting between them. CDR3 length: 16 residues. DNA for the CDR3: TGTGCCAGCAGCCCTACCCCCTCTAGCGAACAAGAGACCCAGTACTTC. The encoded protein is CASSPTPSSEQETQYF.

This chain links TRBV10-2 with TRBJ2-1, with D possibly being TRBD2 (6 bases). The CDR3 length is 13 residues. Trimming took off 8 bases at V and 3 bases at J, with 11 bases between the two ends. From germline, CDR1 is WSHSY and CDR2 SAAADI. The CDR3 DNA is TGCGCCAGCCGTGGGACTCGCTACAATGAGCAGTTCTTC. It specifies CASRGTRYNEQFF.

Here the CDR3 DNA reads TGTGCCAGTACCCCCCGCGTAGGGGGCAACTATGGCTACACCTTC. This translates into CASTPRVGGNYGYTF. The chain carries TRBV19 and TRBJ1-2; TRBD1 agrees at 7 bases. CDR1 is LNHDA, CDR2 SQIVND, per germline (reference sequence). The CDR3 has 15 residues. With V trimmed by 7 bases and J by 2 bases, 10 bases remained unmatched.

The rearrangement uses TRBV4-1 and TRBJ1-2; 7 nucleotides line up with TRBD1. The V segment lost 4 bases and the J segment 4 bases; nucleotides outside the gene matches: 6. The V gene's germline CDR1 is MGHRA and CDR2 YSYEKL. This CDR3 comprises 14 residues. CDR3: CASSPPDRTYGYTF. The CDR3 bases are TGCGCCAGCAGCCCCCCGGACAGGACCTATGGCTACACCTTC.

The chain employs TRBV4-2 and TRBJ1-3; 7 nucleotides agree with TRBD1. CDR1 and CDR2 from the germline V gene are LGHNA and YNFKEQ. The CDR3 is 14 residues long. V lost 0 bases and J lost 7; bases outside the gene matches: 3. The CDR3 DNA reads TGTGCCAGCAGCCAAGAGACAGGGAGGAACACCATATATTTT. This sequence encodes CASSQETGRNTIYF.

This rearrangement joins TRBV4-2 to TRBJ2-7; 8 bases line up with TRBD2. The CDR3 has 16 amino acids. Germline V gene data show CDR1 as LGHNA and CDR2 as YNFKEQ. Trimming at V came to 1 base and at J to 5 bases, leaving 10 bases not matched to a gene. The CDR3 loop reads CASSQGAERGTHEQYF. CDR3 sequence (DNA): TGTGCCAGCAGCCAAGGGGCCGAGCGGGGGACTCACGAGCAGTACTTC.

The chain combines TRBV7-2 with TRBJ2-3; 11 bases line up with TRBD2. The junction had 6 bases not matched to a gene; V was cut back by 8 bases and J by 2 bases. The CDR3 contains 15 residues. Germline V gives CDR1 SGHTA, CDR2 FQGNSA. Here the CDR3 reads CASGLAGGITDTQYF. The CDR3 DNA reads as TGTGCCAGCGGGCTAGCGGGGGGTATCACAGATACGCAGTATTTT.

This clone was recorded only once. The gene calls are TRBV7-6 and TRBJ2-7; 7 nucleotides match TRBD2. Germline CDR1 and CDR2: SGHVS and FNYEAQ. V was pared by 1 base and J by 2 bases, with 11 bases of the junction left unmatched. The CDR3 is made up of 17 amino acids. For the CDR3, the DNA is TGTGCCAGCAGCTTAGGGGGGGAGGGTTTCGGGACCTACGAGCAGTACTTC. Translating it yields CASSLGGEGFGTYEQYF.

This rearrangement joins TRBV5-5 to TRBJ2-6; D gene unclear. Germline-derived CDR1 and CDR2 are SGHKS and YYEKEE (reference sequence). V shed 1 base and J shed 0 bases, with 8 bases lying between them. The length of the CDR3 is 16 residues. CDR3 coding DNA: TGTGCCAGCAGCTTGACAGTTCCCTCTGGGGCCAACGTCCTGACTTTC. This codes for CASSLTVPSGANVLTF.

The rearrangement links TRBV18 to TRBJ1-6; D unresolved. Per germline, CDR1 KGHSH and CDR2 LQKENI. CDR3 size: 13 residues. With 4 bases removed from V and 12 bases from J, the gap between germline ends came to 13 bases. CDR3 coding DNA: TGTGCCAGCTCACTAGACTGGCGGGTACCCCTCCACTTT. Translation: CASSLDWRVPLHF.

V is TRBV5-1 and J is TRBJ2-7; no clear D. The V end was cut by 0 bases, the J end by 0 bases, with 13 bases between. The CDR3 extends over 16 amino acids. The germline CDR1 and CDR2 sequences are SGHRS and YFSETQ. The CDR3 loop is CASSLVPGKSSYEQYF. CDR3 bases: TGCGCCAGCAGCTTGGTTCCAGGTAAAAGCTCCTACGAGCAGTACTTC.

The chain couples TRBV7-3 to TRBJ2-7, with D maybe TRBD2 (6 bases). The V end was cut by 5 bases, the J end by 4 bases, with 12 bases between. The CDR3 is made up of 13 amino acids. Germline lookup yields CDR1 SGHTA and CDR2 FQGTGA. The CDR3 bases are TGTGCCAGCAGCAAATCGGGAGCGTACGAGCAGTACTTC. This encodes CASSKSGAYEQYF.

The rearrangement uses TRBV6-5 and TRBJ2-7; possibly TRBD1 for D (5 bases). V was clipped by 6 bases and J by 0 bases, with 12 bases between them. Germline V gives CDR1 MNHEY, CDR2 SVGAGI. CDR3 size: 14 residues. The DNA of the CDR3 is TGTGCCAGCAGGATGACAGCAAGCTCCTACGAGCAGTACTTC. Its protein is CASRMTASSYEQYF.

A single count supports this clone. V is TRBV18 and J is TRBJ2-7, with 11 bases aligning to TRBD2. The CDR3 is made up of 15 amino acids. Germline loops: CDR1 KGHSH, CDR2 LQKENI. J was trimmed by 3 bases and V by 5 bases; bases with no gene match: 6. In nucleotides, the CDR3 is TGTGCCAGCTCATTTACCGGGACTAGCGGCTACGAGCAGTACTTC. It specifies CASSFTGTSGYEQYF.

This chain connects TRBV4-2 to TRBJ2-1; 13 bases are shared with TRBD2. CDR1 and CDR2 (germline): LGHNA, YNFKEQ. The CDR3 totals 19 residues. The J segment lost 6 bases and the V segment lost 3 bases, leaving 14 bases of the junction unmatched. Written as DNA, the CDR3 is TGTGCCAGCAGCCAGGCTTCTTCATTACTAGCGGGGGGGCTCAATGAGCAGTTCTTC. The encoded protein is CASSQASSLLAGGLNEQFF.

The count of this clone is one. This chain connects TRBV9 to TRBJ2-2; maybe TRBD2 (6 bases). This CDR3 spans 16 amino acids. Trimming shortened V by 6 bases and J by 6 bases, and 21 bases separated the two germline ends. Germline CDR1 reads SGDLS; CDR2 reads YYNGEE. Here the CDR3 DNA reads TGTGCCAGCAACTCCCCGGGACTGCTAAAAGCCGGGGAGCTGTTTTTT. This gives the protein CASNSPGLLKAGELFF.

J is TRBJ1-6 and V is TRBV4-3; TRBD1 matches 7 bases. Per the germline V gene, CDR1 is LGHNA and CDR2 is YSLEER. The CDR3 has 14 amino acids. After removal of 6 bases from V and 5 bases from J, the junction contained 4 bases not matched to a gene. DNA of the CDR3: TGCGCCAGCAGTCCAGGGGGTGATAATTCACCCCTCCACTTT. It yields the protein CASSPGGDNSPLHF.

In its sample, this clone was seen once. The chain links TRBV4-2 to TRBJ2-2; the match to TRBD2 covers 7 bases. The junction had 6 bases not matched to a gene; V was cut back by 1 base and J by 4 bases. From germline, CDR1 is LGHNA and CDR2 YNFKEQ. CDR3 size: 16 residues. CDR3 DNA sequence: TGTGCCAGCAGCCAAGTTACAGCGGGACTCACCGGGGAGCTGTTTTTT. Encoded protein: CASSQVTAGLTGELFF.

Written as DNA, the CDR3 is TGTGCCAGTAGGTCGGGAGGGAAAAGAGGCAATCAGCCCCAGCATTTT. Its protein product is CASRSGGKRGNQPQHF. The chain is built from TRBV19 and TRBJ1-5; D is ambiguous. Trimming shortened V by 6 bases and J by 2 bases, and 17 bases separated the two germline ends. This CDR3 is built from 16 residues. Per germline, CDR1 LNHDA and CDR2 SQIVND (reference sequence).

This rearrangement joins TRBV7-2 to TRBJ1-2, with 8 bases matching TRBD1. Germline CDR1 SGHTA, CDR2 FQGNSA. The CDR3 covers 15 residues. The J segment lost 6 bases and the V segment lost 0 bases, leaving 6 bases of the junction unmatched. For the CDR3, the DNA is TGTGCCAGCAGCTTAGCTCCGGGACAGGTTGATGGCTACACCTTC. Translated: CASSLAPGQVDGYTF.

This chain joins TRBV29-1 and TRBJ1-2; D perhaps matches TRBD1 (6 bases). Germline CDR1 is SQVTM and CDR2 is ANQGSEA. The CDR3 contains 12 residues. Trimming took off 5 bases at V and 7 bases at J, with 14 bases between the two ends. The CDR3 sequence: CSVRKGESGYTF. CDR3 in DNA: TGCAGCGTTCGAAAGGGGGAAAGTGGCTACACCTTC. The entire variable domain, with the rest obtained from reference TRBV29-1 and TRBJ1-2, is as follows: SAVISQKPSRDICQRGTSLTIQCQVDSQVTMMFWYRQQPGQSLTLIATANQGSEATYESGFVIDKFPISRPNLTFSTLTVSNMSPEDSSIYLCSVRKGESGYTFGSGTRLTVV.

The CDR3 reads CASSLASLYSPTFYEQYF. The CDR3 nucleotides are TGTGCCAGCAGCTTAGCTAGTTTATACAGCCCAACTTTCTACGAGCAGTACTTC. The V call is TRBV7-6, the J call TRBJ2-7; D remains ambiguous. The CDR3 runs to 18 residues. Trimming stripped 0 bases from V and 3 bases from J, with 21 bases between. Germline CDR1 is SGHVS and CDR2 is FNYEAQ.

The CDR3 coding sequence is TGCGCCAGCAGCCAAGATGAGCGGGGGAGCTCCTACAATGAGCAGTTCTTC. Residues: CASSQDERGSSYNEQFF. V is TRBV4-1 and J is TRBJ2-1; 8 bases align to TRBD2. J gave up 0 bases and V 0 bases, and 4 bases lay outside the gene matches. The V gene's germline CDR1 is MGHRA and CDR2 YSYEKL. CDR3 length: 17 residues.

This sequence joins TRBV27 and TRBJ1-1; perhaps TRBD1 as D (5 bases). The CDR3 has 14 amino acids. V lost 4 bases, J lost 0 bases, and 9 bases lay in between. Germline V gene data show CDR1 as MNHEY and CDR2 as SMNVEV (reference sequence). CDR3: CASSSQQVNTEAFF. Written as DNA, the CDR3 is TGTGCCAGCAGTTCCCAACAGGTGAACACTGAAGCTTTCTTT.

The chain is built from TRBV9 and TRBJ2-5; TRBD1 agrees at 9 bases. With 0 bases clipped from V and 5 bases from J, the junction kept 8 bases outside the gene matches. This CDR3 is built from 16 residues. Germline assignment: CDR1 SGDLS and CDR2 YYNGEE. This CDR3 reads CASSVDTGGVGETQYF. The CDR3 DNA follows: TGTGCCAGCAGCGTAGATACAGGGGGCGTTGGGGAGACCCAGTACTTC. Variable domain in full (rest from reference TRBV9 and TRBJ2-5): DSGVTQTPKHLITATGQRVTLRCSPRSGDLSVYWYQQSLDQGLQFLIQYYNGEERAKGNILERFSAQQFPDLHSELNLSSLELGDSALYFCASSVDTGGVGETQYFGPGTRLLVL.

The gene calls are TRBV6-5 and TRBJ1-2, with D possibly TRBD1 on 5 matching bases. V was pared by 4 bases and J by 2 bases, with 14 bases between. Looked up from germline, CDR1 is MNHEY and CDR2 is SVGAGI. This CDR3 has 15 residues. The CDR3 bases are TGTGCCAGCAGTTTCCTCGGGGGACTGAACTATGGCTACACCTTC. Amino acids: CASSFLGGLNYGYTF.

V and J are TRBV19 and TRBJ2-5; 11 bases line up with TRBD2. The CDR3 is 14 residues long. Germline V CDR1 and CDR2: LNHDA, SQIVND (reference sequence). V dropped 6 bases and J dropped 1; count of bases not matched to a gene: 1. CDR3 loop: CASRGLAAQETQYF. The DNA of the CDR3 is TGTGCCAGTAGGGGACTAGCGGCCCAAGAGACCCAGTACTTC. Full variable domain (remainder filled in from reference TRBV19 and TRBJ2-5): DGGITQSPKYLFRKEGQNVTLSCEQNLNHDAMYWYRQDPGQGLRLIYYSQIVNDFQKGDIAEGYSVSREKKESFPLTVTSAQKNPTAFYLCASRGLAAQETQYFGPGTRLLVL.

The chain joins TRBV30 to TRBJ1-2; D is uncertain. Deletions cut 8 bases from V and 6 bases from J, with 10 bases between. The length of the CDR3 is 10 residues. CDR1 is GTSNPN and CDR2 is SVGIG in the germline V gene (reference sequence). CDR3 DNA: TGTGCCCTTGGAGGGAATGGCTACACCTTC. It encodes CALGGNGYTF.

This sequence joins TRBV4-2 and TRBJ2-2, with 8 bases aligning to TRBD2. Per the germline V gene, CDR1 is LGHNA and CDR2 is YNFKEQ. The J segment lost 5 bases and the V segment lost 0 bases, leaving 8 bases of the junction unmatched. The CDR3 length is 17 residues. The CDR3, as DNA: TGTGCCAGCAGCCAAGAGACTGGCGGGGGGTTGACCGGGGAGCTGTTTTTT. It yields the protein CASSQETGGGLTGELFF.

The chain recombines TRBV11-1 with TRBJ2-7, with TRBD1 matching over 7 bases. The CDR3 is 15 residues long. Germline V gene lookup returns CDR1 SGHAT and CDR2 FQDESV (reference sequence). Unmatched junction bases numbered 6, after V lost 3 bases and J lost 1 base. CDR3 in amino acids: CASSFGTVGSYEQYF. The CDR3 nucleotides read TGTGCCAGCAGCTTCGGGACAGTAGGGTCCTACGAGCAGTACTTC.

This chain links TRBV6-5 with TRBJ2-7; TRBD1 aligns across 8 bases. CDR3 length: 15 amino acids. CDR1 is MNHEY, CDR2 SVGAGI, per germline. V lost 0 bases to trimming and J lost 6 bases; unmatched junction nucleotides: 7. CDR3 residues: CASSYSPGQGLEQYF. The CDR3 coding sequence is TGTGCCAGCAGTTACTCTCCAGGACAGGGACTCGAGCAGTACTTC.

The chain couples TRBV19 to TRBJ1-1; 8 nucleotides align to TRBD1. CDR3 size: 14 residues. Germline-derived CDR1 and CDR2 are LNHDA and SQIVND (reference sequence). J was trimmed by 6 bases and V by 3 bases; bases with no gene match: 6. This CDR3 is CASSMAGGFSEAFF. The DNA of the CDR3 is TGTGCCAGTAGTATGGCAGGGGGCTTTTCTGAAGCTTTCTTT. Together with reference TRBV19 and TRBJ1-1, the CDR3 gives the full variable domain: DGGITQSPKYLFRKEGQNVTLSCEQNLNHDAMYWYRQDPGQGLRLIYYSQIVNDFQKGDIAEGYSVSREKKESFPLTVTSAQKNPTAFYLCASSMAGGFSEAFFGQGTRLTVV.